This T cell receptor beta chain was captured by sequencing in a study of Ad26.COV2.S vaccination and SARS-CoV-2 variants (dated by TCRdb to about 2021). With respect to the entire study: Vaccine-arm donors came from COV1001, a multicentre, randomized, double-blind, placebo-controlled phase I-IIa trial of Ad26.COV2.S in healthy adults. Ad26.COV2.S was administered intramuscularly at 5 x 10^10 or 1 x 10^11 viral particles, either as a single shot or as two shots given 56 days apart. Sequencing of the TCRbeta repertoire served to evaluate the specificity and breadth of SARS-CoV-2-reactive T cell receptors following Ad26.COV2.S vaccination. The TCR-sequenced set comprised approximately 30 samples: around 20 Ad26.COV2.S vaccine recipients, 5 placebo recipients and 8 SARS-CoV-2 convalescent individuals. Participants in the trial were split at random into five groups of five each, receiving low-dose or high-dose Ad26.COV2.S once or twice, or else placebo on both occasions. Blinding of investigators to trial group allocation was maintained during experiments and outcome assessment.

According to the study, the label for this sample's treatment or condition signals: 15 to 20 received Ad26.COV2.S at low or high dose, single or two shots; about 5 received placebo; per-sample allocation not given. Repertoires of vaccine and placebo recipients were sequenced from samples collected on day 63 after the first injection. In Cohort 1b, 25 or so adults aged 18-55 years were enrolled at a single site in Boston, USA, between 29 July and 7 August 2020. Ad26.COV2.S consisted of a replication-incompetent adenovirus type 26 vector by which a prefusion-stabilized SARS-CoV-2 spike protein from the original Wuhan strain was expressed. Study-level results and caveats: After vaccination, spike-specific CD8+ and CD4+ T cell responses were reported to show substantial breadth. The authors noted that total T cell responses may have been underestimated by the TCR breadth and depth analyses. Non-spike TCR breadth was comparable between vaccine and placebo recipients, consistent with the vaccine containing only spike. The study lacked the statistical power to compare responses across vaccine doses or regimens. Ad26.COV2.S recipients had higher spike-specific TCR breadth than placebo recipients (P = 0.0014).

This clone showed up just once. It lacks a known antigen. Qualities for individual bases were not recorded, and no much larger clone is one base off. TCRbeta CDR3 regions were sequenced with the immunoSEQ Assay. After extraction, genomic DNA underwent amplification by bias-controlled multiplex PCR, followed by high-throughput sequencing. For the original study's pipeline: Collapsing and filtering of sequences were performed to quantify the absolute abundance of each unique TCRbeta CDR3 region. T cell fraction was estimated by normalizing TCRbeta template counts to usable DNA, with usable DNA measured through amplification of reference genes found in all nucleated cells. Repertoire TCRs were annotated as SARS-CoV-2-specific by exact matching of V gene, CDR3 amino acid sequence and J gene to a known reactive TCR set. The reference SARS-CoV-2 TCR set was derived from MIRA and filtered for enrichment in COVID-19-positive ImmuneCODE repertoires, a step that removed public or cross-reactive TCRs. Using the MIRA antigens, annotated TCRs were further analysed by specific ORF or by position within an ORF. Breadth was defined as the number of annotated unique rearrangements divided by the total number of unique productive rearrangements, and depth was defined as the summed frequency of the annotated unique rearrangements. Group comparisons of TCR breadth used two-sided Wilcoxon rank-sum tests. The table was pulled from immuneACCESS by TCRdb, which kept in-frame rearrangements only. Such tables lose some clones; where checked, under half of the loss comes from unresolved V genes, and the rest has no known cause. For V, J and clone size, that table is used; D and trimming come from the DNA. In this sample the table shows about 320,000 clones, 85% to 90% of which occur a single time. The leading ten clones occupy 1.5% to 2.5% of the sample.

The TCR was taken from a person between 18 and 60 years old who received the Ad26.COV2.S COVID-19 vaccine or a placebo. The material was peripheral blood, obtained in a trial of Ad26.COV2.S vaccine versus placebo.

Here the CDR3 is given as CASSLLTENYGYTF. The DNA sequence is TGTGCCAGCAGCTTACTCACGGAGAACTATGGCTACACCTTC. This receptor chain uses TRBV7-9 and TRBJ1-2; the D gene cannot be named for sure. The V end loses 2 bases and the J end loses 2 bases, and a stretch of 9 bases separates them. The CDR3 has 14 amino acids, counting the end cysteine and phenylalanine. Just the 42-base CDR3 DNA is kept, in frame starting at base 1. Via the germline V gene (reference sequence), CDR1 is SEHNR and CDR2 FQNEAQ.